These T cell receptor beta chains were read from a single sample in a study of CD8 T cells in Susac syndrome. TCRdb re-called the immunoSEQ multiplex PCR reads with MiXCR, one entry per CDR3 protein. The table records approximately 150,000 distinct CDR3 sequences, approximately 93% of them present only once. Sequencing was carried out using CD4+ T cells from PBMCs. The receptors derive from a human donor in good health. Both conserved end residues are part of each CDR3.

CDR3aa	j_gene	v_gene
CAWSVGQQSWQETQYF	TRBJ2-5	TRBV30
CSATVSSYEQYF	TRBJ2-7	TRBV20-1
CASSSLTTSGRVTDTQYF	TRBJ2-3	TRBV5-6
CASSFGTGGADTQYF	TRBJ2-3	TRBV7-2
CASTPGSGRINEQFF	TRBJ2-1	TRBV19
CASSLGGQGGGGQPQHF	TRBJ1-5	TRBV5-4
CSATPGGTYGYTF	TRBJ1-2	TRBV20-1
CASSRLLALSTDTQYF	TRBJ2-3	TRBV6-2/TRBV6-3
CASSLRQGNNQPQHF	TRBJ1-5	TRBV3-1
CASSLKRAPYEQYF	TRBJ2-7	TRBV5-1
CASSLSPAMNTEAFF	TRBJ1-1	TRBV7-3
CASSGSGINTGELFF	TRBJ2-2	TRBV12-3/TRBV12-4
CAGGLAGVGYEQYF	TRBJ2-7	TRBV6-1
CASSLQGIEKTQYF	TRBJ2-5	TRBV13
CASRGGEQFF	TRBJ2-1	TRBV5-1
CSARAGTSELRDTQYF	TRBJ2-3	TRBV20-1
CASSSSRGGETQYF	TRBJ2-5	TRBV11-2
CSVRGLAGVSYEQYF	TRBJ2-7	TRBV29-1
CASSGGPADPNEQFF	TRBJ2-1	TRBV25-1
CASSPNRGDEQFF	TRBJ2-1	TRBV18
CSVAVQGGTDTQYF	TRBJ2-3	TRBV29-1
CASSERSNQPQQF	TRBJ1-5	TRBV6-2/TRBV6-3
CAWISGSWNTGELFF	TRBJ2-2	TRBV30
CASSLMDTIYF	TRBJ1-3	TRBV12-3/TRBV12-4
CASSQWGGRQETQYF	TRBJ2-5	TRBV27
CASSAKTVGTEAFF	TRBJ1-1	TRBV5-1
CATNGAALAGAFEQYF	TRBJ2-7	TRBV10-3
CASSSQGNYGYTF	TRBJ1-2	TRBV5-1
CAWSGLTGELFF	TRBJ2-2	TRBV30
CAIKEWARVDTQYF	TRBJ2-3	TRBV10-3
CASRTQGDIQYF	TRBJ2-4	TRBV6-6
CASSVRQGPYEQYF	TRBJ2-7	TRBV25-1
CASSQELAGVGGELFF	TRBJ2-2	TRBV3-1
CAISDYGVVAGSTF	TRBJ1-2	TRBV10-3
CSVARGRNTEAFF	TRBJ1-1	TRBV29-1
CASSNSQGIEIYNEQFF	TRBJ2-1	TRBV14
CASTQGGTNEKLFF	TRBJ1-4	TRBV2
CASSQFTSGKDEQYF	TRBJ2-7	TRBV3-1
CAWRDMGSSYNEQFF	TRBJ2-1	TRBV30
CASGASDTDTQYF	TRBJ2-3	TRBV2
CSALPASGQETQYF	TRBJ2-5	TRBV20-1
CAIRSPTQSYNEQFF	TRBJ2-1	TRBV10-3
CASSPTSGRNIQYF	TRBJ2-4	TRBV2
CASSLAQIRTDNEQFF	TRBJ2-1	TRBV7-2
CASSQTSYSYEQYF	TRBJ2-7	TRBV7-9
CASSFLSGLRDNYGYTF	TRBJ1-2	TRBV27
CASSWLAGGQETQYF	TRBJ2-5	TRBV7-9
CASSSSRSSVAFF	TRBJ1-1	TRBV27
CSARRALDGGYTF	TRBJ1-2	TRBV20-1
CASSPIINYNEQFF	TRBJ2-1	TRBV5-1
CASSASPTGAEVQFF	TRBJ2-1	TRBV18
CASSLPGLNTGELFF	TRBJ2-2	TRBV11-2
CASSLGTGNTGELFF	TRBJ2-2	TRBV5-1
CASSVLAGVGTGELFF	TRBJ2-2	TRBV5-1
CASSTTRGTGISYEQYF	TRBJ2-7	TRBV12-3/TRBV12-4
CAWSGPGDKNIQYF	TRBJ2-4	TRBV30
CASSGQGWNSPLHF	TRBJ1-6	TRBV27
CSAFYNEQFF	TRBJ2-1	TRBV20-1
CASSPLGLITEAFF	TRBJ1-1	TRBV4-1
CASSFLEGETEAFF	TRBJ1-1	TRBV6-1